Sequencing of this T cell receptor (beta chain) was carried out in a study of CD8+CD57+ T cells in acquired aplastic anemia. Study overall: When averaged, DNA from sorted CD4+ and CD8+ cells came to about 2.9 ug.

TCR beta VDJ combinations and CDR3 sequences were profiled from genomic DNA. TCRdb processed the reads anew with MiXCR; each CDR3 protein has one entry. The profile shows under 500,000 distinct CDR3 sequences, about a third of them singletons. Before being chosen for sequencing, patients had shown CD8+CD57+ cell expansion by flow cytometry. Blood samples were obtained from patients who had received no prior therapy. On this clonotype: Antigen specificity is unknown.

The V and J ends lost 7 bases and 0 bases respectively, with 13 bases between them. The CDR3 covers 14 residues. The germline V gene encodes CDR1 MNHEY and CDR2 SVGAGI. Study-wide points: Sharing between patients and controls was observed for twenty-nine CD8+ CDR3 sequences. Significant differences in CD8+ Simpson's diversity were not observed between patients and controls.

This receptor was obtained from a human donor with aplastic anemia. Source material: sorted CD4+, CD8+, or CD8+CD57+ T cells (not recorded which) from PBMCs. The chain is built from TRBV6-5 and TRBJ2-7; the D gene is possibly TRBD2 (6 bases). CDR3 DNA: TGTGCCAGCACTTCCGGGGGACCCTCCTACGAGCAGTACTTC. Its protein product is CASTSGGPSYEQYF.